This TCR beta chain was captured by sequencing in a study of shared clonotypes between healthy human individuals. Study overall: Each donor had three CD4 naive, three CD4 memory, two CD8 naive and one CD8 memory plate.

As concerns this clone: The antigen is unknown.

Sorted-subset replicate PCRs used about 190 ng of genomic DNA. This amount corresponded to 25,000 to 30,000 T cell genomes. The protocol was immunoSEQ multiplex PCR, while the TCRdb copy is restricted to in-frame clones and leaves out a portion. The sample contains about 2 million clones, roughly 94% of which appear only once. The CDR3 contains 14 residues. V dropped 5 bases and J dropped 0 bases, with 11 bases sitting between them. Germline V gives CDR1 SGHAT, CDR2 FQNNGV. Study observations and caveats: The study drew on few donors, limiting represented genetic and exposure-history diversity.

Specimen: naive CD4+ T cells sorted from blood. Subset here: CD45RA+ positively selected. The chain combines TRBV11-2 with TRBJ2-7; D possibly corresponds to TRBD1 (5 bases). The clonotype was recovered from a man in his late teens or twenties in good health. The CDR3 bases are TGTGCCAGCAGCCTCCTTGGGGCCTCCTACGAGCAGTACTTC. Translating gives CASSLLGASYEQYF. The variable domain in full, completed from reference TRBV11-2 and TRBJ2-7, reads EAGVAQSPRYKIIEKRQSVAFWCNPISGHATLYWYQQILGQGPKLLIQFQNNGVVDDSQLPKDRFSAERLKGVDSTLKIQPAKLEDSAVYLCASSLLGASYEQYFGPGTRLTVT.